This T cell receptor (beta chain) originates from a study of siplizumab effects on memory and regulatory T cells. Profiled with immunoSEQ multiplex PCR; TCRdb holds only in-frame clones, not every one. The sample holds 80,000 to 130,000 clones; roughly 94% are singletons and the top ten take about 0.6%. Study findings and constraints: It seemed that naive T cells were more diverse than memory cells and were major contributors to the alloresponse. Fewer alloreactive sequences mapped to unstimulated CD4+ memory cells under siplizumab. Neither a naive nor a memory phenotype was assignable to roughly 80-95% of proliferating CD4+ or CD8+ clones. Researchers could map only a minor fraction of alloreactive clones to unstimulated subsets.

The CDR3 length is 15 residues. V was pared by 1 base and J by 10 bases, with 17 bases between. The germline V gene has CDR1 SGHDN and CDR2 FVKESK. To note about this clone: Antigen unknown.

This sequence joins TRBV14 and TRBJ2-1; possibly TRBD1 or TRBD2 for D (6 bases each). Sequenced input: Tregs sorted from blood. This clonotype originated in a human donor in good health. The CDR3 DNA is TGTGCCAGCAGCCAAGTTCCGGGGGCTTCTCGGGAGCAGTTCTTC. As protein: CASSQVPGASREQFF.